This T cell receptor (beta chain) was documented in a study of CD8+CD57+ T cells in acquired aplastic anemia. The overall study: Each DNA sample taken from sorted CD4+ and CD8+ cells came to about 3 ug on average.

The CDR3 length is 14 residues. V lost 5 bases and J lost 5, with 15 bases in between. This clonotype appeared many times. Whoever was chosen for sequencing had shown CD8+CD57+ cell expansion by flow cytometry. Everyone among the patients had severe acquired aplastic anemia. Patients had received no therapy at the time of blood sampling. It was genomic DNA that served as the template for profiling TCR beta VDJ and CDR3. MiXCR, run by TCRdb on the reads, gives a single entry per CDR3 protein. The sample has 450,000 to 600,000 distinct CDR3 sequences; roughly a third are singletons. The material sequenced was sorted CD4+, CD8+, or CD8+CD57+ T cells (not recorded which) from PBMCs. This TCR derives from a human donor with aplastic anemia. The rearrangement uses TRBV12-3 or TRBV12-4 and TRBJ1-2; a weak D match, TRBD1 (6 bases). The CDR3 DNA follows: TGTGCCAGCAGTGTAGGGGGGACCGGATATGGCTACACCTTC. Protein product: CASSVGGTGYGYTF.